This T cell receptor (beta chain) was captured in a study of Ad26.COV2.S vaccination and SARS-CoV-2 variants. Findings and limits, study-wide: Possibly, TCR breadth and depth analyses underestimated total T cell responses.

V lost 4 bases to trimming and J lost 2 bases, with 14 bases between them. CDR1 SGHRS and CDR2 YFSETQ come from the germline V gene. This CDR3 region has 15 residues. Concerning this clone itself: Its antigen remains unidentified.

Some clones are missing from TCRdb's copy, which holds only in-frame ones; the method was immunoSEQ multiplex PCR. The table includes approximately 360,000 clones, about 83% detected once. The sample's treatment: roughly 19 received Ad26.COV2.S at low or high dose, single or two shots; 5 received placebo; per-sample allocation not given. At day 63 after the first vaccine or placebo injection, samples were drawn. Boston supplied an adult donor aged 18-55 years. The TCR sequence derives from a person aged 18-60 years who received the Ad26.COV2.S COVID-19 vaccine or a placebo. The chain couples TRBV5-1 to TRBJ2-3; D might be TRBD2 (6 bases). The source material was peripheral blood, sampled in a trial of Ad26.COV2.S vaccine versus placebo. The CDR3 region is CASSPGGLPTDTQYF. Here the CDR3 DNA reads TGCGCCAGCAGCCCCGGGGGTCTCCCCACAGATACGCAGTATTTT.